This TCR beta chain was captured by sequencing in a study of cytomegalovirus exposure and HLA in healthy donors. After removal of 1 base from V and 3 bases from J, the junction contained 1 base not matched to a gene. Per the germline V gene, CDR1 is LNHDA and CDR2 is SQIVND (reference sequence). The CDR3 totals 15 residues. In the PCR, 60 Vbeta and 13 Jbeta primers were used. The table came from immunoSEQ multiplex PCR; TCRdb's copy has only in-frame clones and leaves some out. Of around 140,000 clones in the sample, approximately 63% were seen once. What was sequenced was PBMCs. V usage is TRBV19 and J usage is TRBJ2-1; TRBD2 aligns across 9 bases. The receptor comes from a woman aged 55 to 70 in good health and CMV-seropositive. As DNA, the CDR3 is TGTGCCAGTAGTATAGTAGCGGGGGACTACAATGAGCAGTTCTTC. The encoded protein is CASSIVAGDYNEQFF.